This T cell receptor (beta chain) is drawn from a study of cytomegalovirus exposure and HLA in healthy donors. Study details: Researchers found that around 80% of 350 to 500 genotyped donors fell within the Caucasian-associated ancestry cluster. General study findings and limits: Being productive about 87% or about 30% of the time was typical of most TCR beta V segments in an earlier analysis.

Note on this clone: Its antigen is not known.

There are 13 residues in the CDR3. Germline lookup yields CDR1 SGHDT and CDR2 YYEEEE. After removal of 3 bases from V and 5 bases from J, the junction contained 4 bases not matched to a gene. PCR was performed using 60 Vbeta and 13 Jbeta primers. The repertoire was sequenced with immunoSEQ multiplex PCR; TCRdb's copy has only in-frame clones and lacks some. The data hold 130,000 to 150,000 clones, with 78% observed a single time. The rearrangement links TRBV5-6 to TRBJ2-7; TRBD2 matches at 8 bases. This TCR was sampled from a male donor in good health and CMV-seronegative. The sequenced sample consisted of PBMCs. In DNA form, the CDR3 reads TGTGCCAGCAGCTGGACTAGCTTCAACGAGCAGTACTTC. It specifies CASSWTSFNEQYF.